These 11 T cell receptor beta chains originate from one sample sequenced in a study of blood T cell repertoires in COVID-19. Assay: immunoSEQ multiplex PCR; the TCRdb copy retains only in-frame clones and omits some. The data contain about 68,000 clones, 84% of them singletons. Sequenced input: peripheral blood. Receptor source: a man aged 45 to 65 with active COVID-19.

About this clone: The sample contains more than one DNA sequence encoding this CDR3. The chain carries TRBV6-4 and TRBJ1-1; D unresolved. In germline, CDR1 is MRHNA, CDR2 SNTAGT. Trimming shortened V by 5 bases and J by 0 bases, and 7 bases separated the two germline ends. The CDR3 has 13 residues. CDR3 protein: CASSRGVNTEAFF. The CDR3 DNA follows: TGTGCCAGCAGTAGAGGAGTGAACACTGAAGCTTTCTTT.

This chain's CDR3 is CASSLVEGRTGELFF. In DNA, the CDR3 is TGTGCCAGCAGCTTAGTTGAGGGTAGAACCGGGGAGCTGTTTTTT. The V and J genes are TRBV7-6 and TRBJ2-2; D perhaps matches TRBD2 (5 bases). V lost 1 base and J lost 5, with 11 bases in between. The V gene's germline CDR1 is SGHVS and CDR2 FNYEAQ. The CDR3 length is 15 residues. Full variable domain (outside the CDR3, taken from reference TRBV7-6 and TRBJ2-2): GAGVSQSPRYKVTKRGQDVALRCDPISGHVSLYWYRQALGQGPEFLTYFNYEAQQDKSGLPNDRFSAERPEGSISTLTIQRTEQRDSAMYRCASSLVEGRTGELFFGEGSRLTVL.

The chain couples TRBV27 to TRBJ1-2; the match to TRBD1 covers 7 bases. Germline trimming cut 6 bases from V and 7 bases from J; bases unmatched to any gene: 5. Germline lookup yields CDR1 MNHEY and CDR2 SMNVEV (reference sequence). The CDR3 covers 12 residues. CDR3 protein: CASRTGFFGYTF. The CDR3, as DNA: TGTGCCAGCAGGACAGGGTTTTTTGGCTACACCTTC.

CDR3 in amino acids: CASSQETPRDSPLHF. In DNA form, the CDR3 reads TGCGCCAGCAGCCAAGAAACCCCTCGGGATTCACCCCTCCACTTT. The rearrangement uses TRBV4-1 and TRBJ1-6; the D is unclear. The CDR3 contains 15 residues. Trimming cost V 0 bases and J 8 bases, with 11 bases left between them. The germline V gene encodes CDR1 MGHRA and CDR2 YSYEKL.

The chain employs TRBV7-9 and TRBJ2-2; 8 nucleotides line up with TRBD1. CDR1 and CDR2 from the germline V gene are SEHNR and FQNEAQ (reference sequence). Trimming removed 2 bases from V and 5 bases from J; junction bases left unmatched: 1. CDR3 length: 14 amino acids. The CDR3 DNA reads TGTGCCAGCAGCTTAACAGGGGGGACCGGGGAGCTGTTTTTT. Its protein is CASSLTGGTGELFF.

This chain joins TRBV11-2 and TRBJ1-2, with TRBD1 as a possible D gene (5 bases). Trimming pared 5 bases from V and 8 bases from J, leaving 24 bases between. The CDR3 length is 16 residues. CDR1 and CDR2 (germline): SGHAT, FQNNGV. The CDR3 protein is CASSPGDGAADLGYTF. The CDR3 DNA reads as TGTGCCAGCAGCCCGGGGGACGGAGCGGCTGATCTGGGCTACACCTTC.

The chain joins TRBV24-1 to TRBJ2-3, with 10 nucleotides matching TRBD2. Trimming removed 4 bases from V and 0 bases from J; junction bases left unmatched: 6. The CDR3 length is 17 residues. The germline CDR1 and CDR2 sequences are KGHDR and SFDVKD. DNA for the CDR3: TGTGCCACCAGTGACCCCAGGACTAGCGGTAGCACAGATACGCAGTATTTT. Its protein product is CATSDPRTSGSTDTQYF.

The chain uses TRBV6-2 or TRBV6-3 and TRBJ2-7; weak D call: TRBD2 (6 bases). Looked up from germline, CDR1 is MNHEY and CDR2 is SVGEGT. V was shortened by 3 bases and J by 3 bases, with 9 bases between the two germline ends. The CDR3 loop spans 13 amino acids. CDR3 residues: CASSYSGDYEQYF. The CDR3 DNA reads as TGTGCCAGCAGTTATTCGGGGGACTACGAGCAGTACTTC.

The chain carries TRBV4-3 and TRBJ2-3; 8 positions match TRBD2. This CDR3 has 18 amino acids. Germline CDR1 and CDR2: LGHNA and YSLEER. Trimming cost V 1 base and J 2 bases; bases outside gene matches: 11. The DNA for the CDR3 is TGCGCCAGCAGCCAAGTGGCGGGGCTCGGGGGGGACACAGATACGCAGTATTTT. Amino acid sequence: CASSQVAGLGGDTDTQYF.

This chain uses TRBV25-1 with TRBJ2-7; 10 nucleotides align to TRBD1. V gave up 3 bases and J gave up 4 bases; unmatched junction bases: 6. This CDR3 is built from 15 residues. CDR1 is MGHDK and CDR2 is SYGVNS in the germline V gene. CDR3 protein: CASSDGTGERYEQYF. In DNA, the CDR3 is TGTGCCAGCAGTGACGGGACAGGGGAGAGGTACGAGCAGTACTTC.

Only a few counts were recorded for this clone. J is TRBJ2-7 and V is TRBV7-7, with TRBD1 matching 8 bases. The CDR3 extends over 13 amino acids. The V gene's germline CDR1 is SSHAT and CDR2 FNYEAQ (reference sequence). V lost 5 bases and J lost 6; bases outside the gene matches: 6. For the CDR3, the DNA is TGTGCCAGCAGCCCCGACAGGGGTGGCGAGCAGTACTTC. Encoded protein: CASSPDRGGEQYF. Supplemented by reference TRBV7-7 and TRBJ2-7, the full variable domain reads GAGVSQSPRYKVTKRGQDVTLRCDPISSHATLYWYQQALGQGPEFLTYFNYEAQPDKSGLPSDRFSAERPEGSISTLTIQRTEQRDSAMYRCASSPDRGGEQYFGPGTRLTVT.